This T cell receptor beta chain comes out of a study of blood T cells in healthy people across ages. The overall study: Capture via template switching afforded approximately one barcoded beta molecule per two T cells. Findings and caveats of the study: Diversity figures derived from one million T cells were judged to underestimate the true value. Observed TCR beta diversity per million T cells went down as age went up. This fall followed a roughly linear course with age.

Sample-barcoded 5' priming and a J-beta primer mix drove a second PCR of roughly 6 to 12 cycles. Researchers report that a template-switch adaptor with 12 random nucleotides tagged each cDNA molecule. Using its own MiXCR run on the 5' RACE reads, TCRdb lists one record per CDR3 protein. The sample lists 1.5 million to 2 million distinct CDR3 sequences, 28% occurring once. Germline values: CDR1 SGHTS, CDR2 YDEGEE. The CDR3 covers 17 residues. J lost 4 bases, V lost 4 bases, and 14 bases had no gene match. A note on this clonotype: Its antigen is currently unknown.

J is TRBJ2-3 and V is TRBV5-8, with 8 positions matching TRBD2. This TCR was sampled from a woman in her 30s in good health. The sequencing input was blood. The CDR3, as DNA: TGTGCCAGCAGCCAACCCCTTCCCCGGGAGGGGGCAGATACGCAGTATTTT. Its protein product is CASSQPLPREGADTQYF.